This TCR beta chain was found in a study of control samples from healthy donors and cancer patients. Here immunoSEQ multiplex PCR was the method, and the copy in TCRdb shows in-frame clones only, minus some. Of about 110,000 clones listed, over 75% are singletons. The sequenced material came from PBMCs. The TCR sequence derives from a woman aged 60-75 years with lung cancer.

DNA of the CDR3: TGTGCTAGTGGTTTGGACGGGGGGTTGGGGCAGCCCCAGCATTTT. Protein product: CASGLDGGLGQPQHF. The rearrangement links TRBV12-5 to TRBJ1-5; tentative D call: TRBD1 (5 bases). The CDR3 covers 15 residues. The V end was cut by 1 base, the J end by 7 bases, with 14 bases between. CDR1 LGHNT and CDR2 FRNRAP come from the germline V gene.